This TCR beta chain was identified during a study of blood T cell repertoires in COVID-19. The wider study: The United States, Italy and Spain supplied acute and convalescent COVID-19 samples.

CDR3 size: 13 residues. Germline trimming cut 3 bases from V and 11 bases from J; bases unmatched to any gene: 9. The germline CDR1 and CDR2 sequences are LNHNV and YYDKDF (reference sequence). This clone was found once. Source study methods: How many nucleated cells were present was estimated from reference gene primer amplification. Generated by immunoSEQ multiplex PCR, the TCRdb table keeps only in-frame clones and is missing some. D and trimming were read from the DNA, whereas the V and J calls and clone size are those reported in that table. The table includes over 130,000 clones, 75% to 90% detected once.

The sample comprised peripheral blood. The chain employs TRBV15 and TRBJ1-1, with 7 bases matching TRBD1. This clonotype was sampled from a man in his 70s with acute or convalescent COVID-19. The CDR3 reads CATSRDQGETAFF. The CDR3, as DNA: TGTGCCACCAGCAGGGATCAGGGGGAAACGGCTTTCTTT.